This is a list of T cell receptor beta chains from one sample in a study of blood T cell repertoires in COVID-19. Clones were read by immunoSEQ multiplex PCR, and TCRdb kept only the in-frame ones, dropping some. The sample yields some 200,000 clones, around 87% seen once. The sequenced sample consisted of peripheral blood. Receptor source: a man between 40 and 49 years old with active or convalescent COVID-19. The CDR3 runs from the conserved cysteine through the conserved F or W. The order of the fields is V gene, clone size, CDR3 length, D gene, J gene, CDR3 protein, CDR3 DNA. A D gene is named only where the DNA matches it firmly. Size tells how often a clone was seen (once, few, many) or the class of an expanded clone, and some rows leave it out.

>TRBV7-2|.|15|.|TRBJ1-2
CASSYSDSRIYGYTF
TGTGCCAGCAGCTATTCGGACAGTAGAATCTATGGCTACACCTTC
>TRBV5-8|.|12|TRBD1|TRBJ1-2
CATSDRASGYTF
TGTGCTACGTCCGACAGGGCTAGTGGCTACACCTTC
>TRBV2|.|11|.|TRBJ1-1
CASSEASGAFF
TGTGCCAGCAGTGAAGCGAGCGGAGCTTTCTTT
>TRBV24-1|.|17|TRBD1|TRBJ2-1
CATSDATGPIRGNEQFF
TGTGCCACCAGTGACGCGACAGGGCCGATCCGCGGCAATGAGCAGTTCTTC
>TRBV7-9|.|14|.|TRBJ1-2
CASSSEAQGRGYTF
TGTGCCAGCAGTTCCGAAGCTCAGGGGAGAGGCTACACCTTC
>TRBV4-2|.|16|.|TRBJ1-2
CASSQGQEANNYGYTF
TGTGCCAGCAGCCAAGGACAGGAAGCTAATAACTATGGCTACACCTTC
>TRBV29-1|.|15|TRBD2|TRBJ2-2
CSVGPGGPGAGELFF
TGCAGCGTTGGGCCGGGGGGGCCGGGTGCCGGGGAGCTGTTTTTT
>TRBV5-1|.|17|TRBD2|TRBJ2-3
CASSLAYAGGGADTQYF
TGCGCCAGCAGCTTGGCCTACGCGGGGGGCGGGGCAGATACGCAGTATTTT
>TRBV9|.|15|TRBD1|TRBJ1-1
CASSGSRDRGTEAFF
TGTGCCAGCAGCGGCAGCCGGGACAGGGGCACTGAAGCTTTCTTT
>TRBV4-1|.|15|.|TRBJ1-1
CASSPRTTRNTEAFF
TGCGCCAGCAGCCCTAGGACAACACGGAACACTGAAGCTTTCTTT
>TRBV6-2/TRBV6-3|.|15|TRBD1|TRBJ1-1
CASSYSEGGYTEAFF
TGTGCCAGCAGTTACTCGGAAGGGGGCTACACTGAAGCTTTCTTT
>TRBV3-1/TRBV3-2|.|14|.|TRBJ2-5
CASSQGTLQETQYF
TGTGCCAGCAGCCAGGGGACTTTACAAGAGACCCAGTACTTC
>TRBV5-1|.|16|TRBD2|TRBJ2-5
CASNIGQGLHQETQYF
TGCGCCAGCAATATTGGTCAGGGACTACACCAAGAGACCCAGTACTTC
>TRBV6-5|once|15|.|TRBJ1-2
CASRGSRRANYGYTF
TGTGCCAGCAGGGGGTCTCGCAGGGCCAACTATGGCTACACCTTC
>TRBV2|.|15|TRBD1|TRBJ1-4
CASRPQGVANEKLFF
TGTGCCAGCAGGCCACAGGGGGTAGCTAATGAAAAACTGTTTTTT
>TRBV18|.|15|.|TRBJ2-6
CASSPPQTGANVLTF
TGTGCCAGCTCACCACCACAGACTGGGGCCAACGTCCTGACTTTC
>TRBV9|.|15|TRBD1|TRBJ1-1
CASSPRQGATTEAFF
TGTGCCAGCAGCCCGCGACAGGGGGCGACCACTGAAGCTTTCTTT
>TRBV7-2|.|15|TRBD2|TRBJ2-7
CASSLEPSGGKEQYF
TGTGCCAGCAGCTTAGAACCTAGCGGGGGGAAAGAGCAGTACTTC
>TRBV5-5|once|13|.|TRBJ1-2
CASSLPGNYGYTF
TGTGCCAGCAGCTTGCCCGGGAACTATGGCTACACCTTC
>TRBV29-1|.|20|TRBD1|TRBJ2-3
CSVSLVSPPGTVRITDTQYF
TGCAGCGTTTCCCTCGTCTCTCCCCCCGGGACAGTTCGGATCACAGATACGCAGTATTTT
>TRBV3-1/TRBV3-2|once|17|.|TRBJ2-2
CASSQDLGRQDTGELFF
TGTGCCAGCAGCCAAGATCTTGGGAGACAGGACACCGGGGAGCTGTTTTTT
>TRBV18|once|12|.|TRBJ2-5
CASSPQEETQYF
TGTGCCAGCTCACCTCAAGAGGAGACCCAGTACTTC